These T cell receptor beta chains were read from a single sample in a study of circulating and synovial CD4+ cells in juvenile arthritis. The data were produced by immunoSEQ multiplex PCR, yet TCRdb's version contains in-frame clones alone and is incomplete. The sample yields around 16,000 clones, about 90% seen once. The sequenced material came from CD4+ T cells from blood. The source is a human donor with juvenile idiopathic arthritis. The CDR3 runs from the conserved cysteine through the conserved F or W. A D gene is named only where the DNA matches it firmly. Only some rows state a clone size, as once, few, many or a class for expanded clones.

j_call clone_size d_call v_call cdr3_aa cdr3_nt
TRBJ1-3 few . TRBV19 CASSIQPNPRGNTIYF TGTGCCAGTAGTATACAACCGAACCCTCGGGGAAACACCATATATTTT
TRBJ2-7 . . TRBV19 CASSGQWESYEQYF TGTGCCAGTAGCGGACAGTGGGAGTCCTACGAGCAGTACTTC
TRBJ1-3 . . TRBV27 CASSLRQSSGNTIYF TGTGCCAGCAGTTTGCGGCAGTCCTCTGGAAACACCATATATTTT
TRBJ2-7 . . TRBV6-5 CASSQIGGEQYF TGTGCCAGCAGCCAGATCGGCGGGGAGCAGTACTTC
TRBJ2-5 . . TRBV6-1 CASSDGKRETQYF TGTGCCAGCAGTGATGGCAAGCGAGAGACCCAGTACTTC
TRBJ2-1 . TRBD1 TRBV7-2 CASSSRQGRNEQFF TGTGCCAGCAGCTCAAGACAGGGTAGGAATGAGCAGTTCTTC
TRBJ2-7 . TRBD2 TRBV30 CAWSLVGGLNEQYF TGTGCCTGGAGTCTGGTGGGAGGGCTAAACGAGCAGTACTTC
TRBJ1-3 . . TRBV11-2 CASRSMRGLGNTIYF TGTGCCAGCAGGAGCATGCGGGGACTTGGAAACACCATATATTTT
TRBJ2-5 . . TRBV2 CASAKGLGRQETQYF TGTGCCAGCGCAAAAGGCCTGGGCCGCCAAGAGACCCAGTACTTC
TRBJ1-1 once . TRBV7-9 CASSPGLLRGNTEAFF TGTGCCAGCAGCCCGGGACTCCTGAGGGGAAACACTGAAGCTTTCTTT
TRBJ1-5 . TRBD1 TRBV4-2 CASGSGGDQPQHF TGTGCCAGCGGTTCAGGGGGCGATCAGCCCCAGCATTTT
TRBJ1-1 once . TRBV5-1 CASSVTGNTEAFF TGCGCCAGCAGCGTAACAGGAAACACTGAAGCTTTCTTT
TRBJ2-7 . . TRBV27 CASSLPGVHTYEQYF TGTGCCAGCAGTTTACCAGGGGTACATACCTACGAGCAGTACTTC
TRBJ2-4 . . TRBV19 CASASRGRLAKNIQYF TGTGCCAGCGCCTCCCGGGGGAGACTAGCCAAAAACATTCAGTACTTC
TRBJ2-2 . TRBD2 TRBV14 CASSQVRGAGELFF TGTGCCAGCAGCCAAGTCCGGGGGGCCGGGGAGCTGTTTTTT
TRBJ1-2 once . TRBV2 CASSEVILGYTF TGTGCCAGCAGTGAAGTAATACTGGGCTACACCTTC
TRBJ1-3 . . TRBV27 CASSLWGGSGNTIYF TGTGCCAGCAGTTTATGGGGGGGTTCTGGAAACACCATATATTTT
TRBJ2-3 . TRBD2 TRBV11-2 CASSLDVTSGDRAKGTQYF TGTGCCAGCAGCTTAGATGTCACTAGCGGGGACCGGGCGAAAGGTACGCAGTATTTT
TRBJ2-5 . . TRBV5-6 CASSHGAQGETQYF TGTGCCAGCAGCCACGGAGCGCAGGGAGAGACCCAGTACTTC
TRBJ1-2 . . TRBV10-3 CAISVGGRGLGKDGYTF TGTGCCATCAGTGTAGGGGGGAGGGGACTCGGTAAGGATGGCTACACCTTC
TRBJ1-6 . TRBD1 TRBV7-9 CASSLQGANSPLHF TGTGCCAGCAGCTTACAGGGGGCGAATTCCCCCCTCCACTTT
TRBJ2-5 . TRBD2 TRBV6-1 CASSVTSLETQYF TGTGCCAGCAGTGTGACTAGCTTAGAGACCCAGTACTTC
TRBJ2-7 once TRBD2 TRBV2 CASSASGRASNEQYF TGTGCCAGCAGTGCAAGCGGGAGGGCCTCAAACGAGCAGTACTTC
TRBJ2-1 . . TRBV4-1 CASSQDVGRIYNEQFF TGCGCCAGCAGCCAAGATGTCGGGAGAATCTACAATGAGCAGTTCTTC
TRBJ1-2 . TRBD1 TRBV7-2 CASSPGQGVFGYTF TGTGCCAGCAGCCCCGGGCAGGGGGTGTTTGGCTACACCTTC
TRBJ2-5 . TRBD2 TRBV30 CAWSAGLAGANSETQYF TGTGCCTGGAGCGCGGGACTAGCGGGAGCCAACTCAGAGACCCAGTACTTC
TRBJ2-5 . . TRBV10-3 CAISSREIARKETQYF TGTGCCATCAGCTCGCGAGAAATAGCGCGGAAAGAGACCCAGTACTTC
TRBJ2-3 . . TRBV10-3 CAISPHTDTQYF TGTGCCATCAGTCCACACACAGATACGCAGTATTTT
TRBJ2-1 . . TRBV6-5 CASRPDMPNEQFF TGTGCCAGCAGACCTGACATGCCCAATGAGCAGTTCTTC
TRBJ1-1 . . TRBV5-1 CASSLSGGNTEAFF TGCGCCAGCAGCCTTTCTGGCGGAAACACTGAAGCTTTCTTT
TRBJ2-1 . TRBD2 TRBV5-1 CASSLALAGAISYNEQFF TGCGCCAGCAGCTTGGCGCTAGCGGGAGCGATATCCTACAATGAGCAGTTCTTC
TRBJ1-2 . . TRBV7-2 CASSLGGLGYGYTF TGTGCCAGCAGCTTAGGGGGGCTAGGCTATGGCTACACCTTC
TRBJ1-3 . . TRBV5-4 CASSLRGIGGNTIYF TGTGCCAGCAGCTTGAGAGGGATTGGTGGAAACACCATATATTTT
TRBJ2-1 . TRBD1 TRBV11-1 CASSFDRVDEQFF TGTGCCAGCAGCTTTGACAGGGTCGATGAGCAGTTCTTC
TRBJ2-2 . . TRBV2 CASARLKNTGELFF TGTGCCAGCGCTCGACTGAAGAACACCGGGGAGCTGTTTTTT
TRBJ2-4 . . TRBV15 CATSMSRDTWGRNIQYF TGTGCCACCAGCATGAGCCGGGACACCTGGGGGAGAAACATTCAGTACTTC
TRBJ2-7 . . TRBV6-5 CASSFAGTPQQYF TGTGCCAGCAGTTTCGCCGGGACACCCCAGCAGTACTTC
TRBJ1-3 . . TRBV9 CASSALYGNTIYF TGTGCCAGCAGCGCCCTATATGGAAACACCATATATTTT
TRBJ2-1 . . TRBV11-3 CASSLRGGVTYSEQFF TGTGCCAGCAGCTTAAGAGGGGGAGTAACGTATAGTGAGCAGTTCTTC
TRBJ2-6 . . TRBV7-2 CASSERQVLRTSGANVLTF TGTGCCAGCAGCGAGCGACAGGTTTTAAGGACTTCAGGGGCCAACGTCCTGACTTTC
TRBJ2-5 once . TRBV18 CASSPEETQYF TGTGCCAGCTCACCCGAAGAGACCCAGTACTTC
TRBJ2-3 few TRBD1 TRBV5-6 CASSLGQGAGTDTQYF TGTGCCAGCAGCCTCGGACAGGGGGCGGGCACAGATACGCAGTATTTT